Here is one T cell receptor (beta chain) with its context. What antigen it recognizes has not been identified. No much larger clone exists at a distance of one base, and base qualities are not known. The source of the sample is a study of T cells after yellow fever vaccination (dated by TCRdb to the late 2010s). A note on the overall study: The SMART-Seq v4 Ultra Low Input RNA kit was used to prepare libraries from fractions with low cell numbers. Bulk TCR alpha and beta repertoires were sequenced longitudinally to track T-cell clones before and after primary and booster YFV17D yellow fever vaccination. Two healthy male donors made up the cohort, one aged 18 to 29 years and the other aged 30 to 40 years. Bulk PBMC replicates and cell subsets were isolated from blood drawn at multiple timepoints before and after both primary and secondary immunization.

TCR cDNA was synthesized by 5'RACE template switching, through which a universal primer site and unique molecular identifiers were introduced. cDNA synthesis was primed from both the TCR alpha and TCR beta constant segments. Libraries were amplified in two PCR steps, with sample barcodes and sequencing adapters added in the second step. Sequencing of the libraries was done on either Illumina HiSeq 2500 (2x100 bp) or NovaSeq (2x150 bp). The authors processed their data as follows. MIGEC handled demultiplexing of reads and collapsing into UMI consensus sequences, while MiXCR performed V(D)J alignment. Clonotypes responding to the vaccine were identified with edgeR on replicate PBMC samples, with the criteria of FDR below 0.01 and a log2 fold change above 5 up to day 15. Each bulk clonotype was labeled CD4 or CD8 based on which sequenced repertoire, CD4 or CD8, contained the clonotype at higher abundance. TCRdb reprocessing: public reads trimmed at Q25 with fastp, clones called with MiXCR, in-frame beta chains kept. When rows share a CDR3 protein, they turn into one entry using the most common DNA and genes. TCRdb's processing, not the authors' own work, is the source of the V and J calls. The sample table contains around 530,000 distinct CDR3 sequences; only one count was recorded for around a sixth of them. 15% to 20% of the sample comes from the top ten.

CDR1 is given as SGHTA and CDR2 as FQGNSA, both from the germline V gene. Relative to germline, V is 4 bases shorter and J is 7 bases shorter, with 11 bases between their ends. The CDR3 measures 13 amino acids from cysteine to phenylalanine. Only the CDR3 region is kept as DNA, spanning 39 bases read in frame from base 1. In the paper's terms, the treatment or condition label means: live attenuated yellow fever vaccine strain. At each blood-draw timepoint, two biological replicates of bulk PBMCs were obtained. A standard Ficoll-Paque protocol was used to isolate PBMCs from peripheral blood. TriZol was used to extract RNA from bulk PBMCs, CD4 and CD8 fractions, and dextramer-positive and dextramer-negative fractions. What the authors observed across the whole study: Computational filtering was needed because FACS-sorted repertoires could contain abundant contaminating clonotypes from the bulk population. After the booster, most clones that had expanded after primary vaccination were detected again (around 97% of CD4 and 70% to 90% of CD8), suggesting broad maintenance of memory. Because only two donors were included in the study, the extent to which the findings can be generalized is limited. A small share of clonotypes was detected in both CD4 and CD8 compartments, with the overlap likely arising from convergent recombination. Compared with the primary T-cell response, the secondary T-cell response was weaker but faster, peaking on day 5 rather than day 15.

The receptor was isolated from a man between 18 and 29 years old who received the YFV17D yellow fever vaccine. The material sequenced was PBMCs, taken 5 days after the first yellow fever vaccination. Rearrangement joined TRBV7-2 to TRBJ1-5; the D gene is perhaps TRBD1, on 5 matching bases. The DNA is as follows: TGTGCCAGCAGCTCCGGGGGTTGGCAGCCCCAGCATTTT. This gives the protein CASSSGGWQPQHF.